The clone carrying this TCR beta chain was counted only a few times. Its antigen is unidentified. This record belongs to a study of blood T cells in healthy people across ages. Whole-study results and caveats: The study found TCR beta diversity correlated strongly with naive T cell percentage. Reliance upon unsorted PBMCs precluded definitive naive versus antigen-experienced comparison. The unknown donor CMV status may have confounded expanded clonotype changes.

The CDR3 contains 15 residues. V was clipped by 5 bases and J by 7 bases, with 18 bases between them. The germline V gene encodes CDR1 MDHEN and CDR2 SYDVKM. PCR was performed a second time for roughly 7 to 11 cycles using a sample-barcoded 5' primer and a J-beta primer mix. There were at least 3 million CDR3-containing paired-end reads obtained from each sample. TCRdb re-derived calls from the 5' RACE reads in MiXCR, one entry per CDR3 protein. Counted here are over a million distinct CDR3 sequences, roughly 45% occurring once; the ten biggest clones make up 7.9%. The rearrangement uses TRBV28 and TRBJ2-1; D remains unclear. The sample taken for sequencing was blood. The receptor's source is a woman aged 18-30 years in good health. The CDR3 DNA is TGTGCCAGCAGTCAACTGCACCTGCCCCAGAATGAGCAGTTCTTC. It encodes CASSQLHLPQNEQFF.